This T cell receptor (beta chain) originates from a study of CD8+CD57+ T cells in acquired aplastic anemia. The overall study: When averaged, DNA from sorted CD4+ and CD8+ cells came to approximately 3.2 ug. Study-wide findings and caveats: Some 31 sequences, all CD8+ CDR3, were shared between patients and controls.

Before being chosen for sequencing, patients had shown CD8+CD57+ cell expansion by flow cytometry. Note on this clonotype: What it binds is unknown.

Genomic DNA, serving as template, underwent TCR beta VDJ and CDR3 profiling. TCRdb ran MiXCR on the reads and lists one entry per CDR3 protein. The table has approximately 300,000 distinct CDR3 sequences, 56% seen once. This clonotype was obtained from a human donor with aplastic anemia. The sequencing input was sorted CD4+, CD8+, or CD8+CD57+ T cells (not recorded which) from PBMCs.

CDR3 protein: CASSLRFTMSSYRKETQYF. DNA for the CDR3: TGTGCCAGCAGTTTACGATTTACAATGAGCAGTTACCGGAAGGAGACCCAGTACTTC. V gene TRBV12-3 or TRBV12-4 combines with J gene TRBJ2-5; D unclear. V lost 2 bases and J lost 5, with 27 bases in between. The CDR3 runs to 19 residues.